One sample yielded the 6 T cell receptor beta chains listed below, sequenced in a study of cytomegalovirus exposure and HLA in healthy donors. This PCR relied on a set of 60 Vbeta primers and 13 Jbeta primers. This table comes from immunoSEQ multiplex PCR, and its TCRdb copy is limited to in-frame clones, with some not included. Among 150,000 to 200,000 clones listed, roughly 84% were seen once. Material for sequencing was PBMCs. The receptor set was obtained from a male donor in good health and CMV-seronegative.

With regard to this clone: The junction departs from germline at one end; a sequencing error may be responsible. The chain links TRBV5-6 to TRBJ1-2; TRBD1 matches 9 bases. The CDR3 has 16 residues. CDR1 SGHDT and CDR2 YYEEEE come from the germline V gene. CDR3 sequence: CACRGGRGQGPRGYTF. CDR3 DNA: TGTGCCTGCAGAGGGGGTAGGGGACAGGGCCCACGTGGCTACACCTTC.

The chain joins TRBV21-1 to TRBJ2-7; the DNA was not compared with TRBD1, the D call given in the table. TRBV21-1 counts as a pseudogene. CDR3 length: 13 amino acids. The chain's CDR3 is CASSPRQGREQYF. DNA for the CDR3: TGTGCCAGCAGCCCGCGCCAGGGCCGCGAGCAGTACTTC.

This clone was seen only a few times. The J gene is TRBJ1-4, the V gene TRBV10-3; 8 nucleotides line up with TRBD1. The CDR3 is 17 residues long. From germline, CDR1 is ENHRY and CDR2 SYGVKD. With 2 bases clipped from V and 3 bases from J, the junction kept 8 bases outside the gene matches. Written as DNA, the CDR3 is TGTGCCATCAGTGAGAGTACAGGGGGTATAGCTAATGAAAAACTGTTTTTT. Encoded protein: CAISESTGGIANEKLFF.

The chain joins TRBV11-3 to TRBJ2-1; TRBD2 matches at 12 bases. This CDR3 has 19 residues. Germline V gene lookup returns CDR1 SGHNT and CDR2 YENEEA. V lost 1 base, J lost 8 bases, and 15 bases stayed unmatched. Here the CDR3 DNA reads TGTGCCAGCAGCTTAGGAATTTCGACTAGCGGGAGTAGGTTCTATGAGCAGTTCTTC. Its translation is CASSLGISTSGSRFYEQFF.

This chain uses TRBV19 with TRBJ2-1; D uncertain. Per germline, CDR1 LNHDA and CDR2 SQIVND (reference sequence). CDR3 length: 12 residues. The V gene lost 6 bases and the J gene lost 13 bases, with 16 bases spanning the gap. CDR3 amino acids: CASSHTSGSQFF. Here the CDR3 DNA reads TGTGCCAGTAGCCACACGTCCGGGTCTCAGTTCTTC.

The genes are TRBV5-1 and TRBJ2-7; 14 positions match TRBD2. V trimming: 6 bases; J trimming: 2 bases; junction bases outside the gene matches: 10. This CDR3 spans 17 amino acids. In germline, CDR1 is SGHRS, CDR2 YFSETQ. The chain's CDR3 is CASTSLGLAGAPYEQYF. CDR3 nucleotide sequence: TGCGCCAGCACCAGCTTGGGACTAGCGGGGGCCCCCTACGAGCAGTACTTC.